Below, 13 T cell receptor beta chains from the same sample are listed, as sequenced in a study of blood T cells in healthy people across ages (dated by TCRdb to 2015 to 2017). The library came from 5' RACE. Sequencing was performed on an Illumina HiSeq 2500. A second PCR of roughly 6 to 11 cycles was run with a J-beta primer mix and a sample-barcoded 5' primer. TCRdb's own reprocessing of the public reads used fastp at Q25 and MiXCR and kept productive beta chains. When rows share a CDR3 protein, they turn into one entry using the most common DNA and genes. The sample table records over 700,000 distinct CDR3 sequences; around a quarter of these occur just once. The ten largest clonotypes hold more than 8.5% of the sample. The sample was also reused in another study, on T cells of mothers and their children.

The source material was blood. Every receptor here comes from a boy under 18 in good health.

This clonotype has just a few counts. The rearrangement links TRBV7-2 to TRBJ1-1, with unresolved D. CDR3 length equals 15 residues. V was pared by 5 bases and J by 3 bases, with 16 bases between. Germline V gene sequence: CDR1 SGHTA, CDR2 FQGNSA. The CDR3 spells CTSSGGPGRDTEAFF. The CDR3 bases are TGTACCAGCAGCGGTGGGCCGGGAAGGGACACTGAAGCTTTCTTT.

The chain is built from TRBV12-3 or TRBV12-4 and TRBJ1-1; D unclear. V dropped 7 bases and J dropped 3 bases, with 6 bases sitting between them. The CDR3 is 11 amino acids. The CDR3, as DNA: TGTGCCAGCAAAGATTACACTGAAGCTTTCTTT. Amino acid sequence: CASKDYTEAFF.

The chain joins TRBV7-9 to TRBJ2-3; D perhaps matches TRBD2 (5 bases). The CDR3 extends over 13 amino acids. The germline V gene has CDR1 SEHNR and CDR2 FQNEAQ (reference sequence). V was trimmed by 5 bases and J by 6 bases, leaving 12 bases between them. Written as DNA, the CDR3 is TGTGCCAGCAGCCCAATGGGCGGGGATACGCAGTATTTT. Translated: CASSPMGGDTQYF.

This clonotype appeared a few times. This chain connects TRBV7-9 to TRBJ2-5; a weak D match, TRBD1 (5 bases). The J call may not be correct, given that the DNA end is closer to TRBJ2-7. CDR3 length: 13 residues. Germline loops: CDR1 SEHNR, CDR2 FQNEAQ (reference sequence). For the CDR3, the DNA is TGTGCCAGCAGCGCCCGGACAACCTACGAGCAGTACTTC. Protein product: CASSARTTYEQYF.

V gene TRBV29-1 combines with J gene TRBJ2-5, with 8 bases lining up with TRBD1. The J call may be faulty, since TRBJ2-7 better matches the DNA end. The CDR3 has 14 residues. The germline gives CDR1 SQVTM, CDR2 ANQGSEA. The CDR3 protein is CSVLGQEGPYEQYF. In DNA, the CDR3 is TGCAGCGTCCTGGGACAGGAGGGACCCTACGAGCAGTACTTC.

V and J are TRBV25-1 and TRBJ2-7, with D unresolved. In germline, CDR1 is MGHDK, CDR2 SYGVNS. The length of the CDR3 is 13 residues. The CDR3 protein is CATQISSSYEQYF. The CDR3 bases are TGTGCAACGCAGATCAGTAGCTCCTACGAGCAGTACTTC.

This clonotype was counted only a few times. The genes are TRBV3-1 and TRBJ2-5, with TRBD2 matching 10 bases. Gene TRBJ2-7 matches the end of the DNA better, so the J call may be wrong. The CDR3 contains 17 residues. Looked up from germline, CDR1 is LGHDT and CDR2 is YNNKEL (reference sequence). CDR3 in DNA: TGTGCCAGCAGCCAAGCCTTAGCGGGGGGTCTCTCCTACGAGCAGTACTTC. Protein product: CASSQALAGGLSYEQYF.

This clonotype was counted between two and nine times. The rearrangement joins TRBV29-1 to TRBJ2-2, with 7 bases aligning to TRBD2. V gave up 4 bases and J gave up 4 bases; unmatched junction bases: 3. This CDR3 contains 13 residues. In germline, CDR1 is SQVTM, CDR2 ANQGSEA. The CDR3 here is CSVVGGITGELFF. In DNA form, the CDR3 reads TGCAGCGTTGTGGGGGGGATCACCGGGGAGCTGTTTTTT.

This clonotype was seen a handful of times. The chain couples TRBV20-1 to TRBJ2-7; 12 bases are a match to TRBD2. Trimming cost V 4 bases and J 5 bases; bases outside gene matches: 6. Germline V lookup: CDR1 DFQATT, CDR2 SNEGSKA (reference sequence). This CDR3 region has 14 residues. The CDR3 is CSATASGRGDEQYF. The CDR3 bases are TGCAGTGCTACGGCTAGCGGGAGGGGGGACGAGCAGTACTTC.

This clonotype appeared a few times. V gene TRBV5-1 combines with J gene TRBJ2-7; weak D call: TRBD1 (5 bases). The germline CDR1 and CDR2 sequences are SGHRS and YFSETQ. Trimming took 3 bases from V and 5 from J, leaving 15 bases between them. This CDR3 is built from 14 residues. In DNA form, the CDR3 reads TGCGCCAGCAGCTATCAGGGCCCGTTTGACGAGCAGTACTTC. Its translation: CASSYQGPFDEQYF.

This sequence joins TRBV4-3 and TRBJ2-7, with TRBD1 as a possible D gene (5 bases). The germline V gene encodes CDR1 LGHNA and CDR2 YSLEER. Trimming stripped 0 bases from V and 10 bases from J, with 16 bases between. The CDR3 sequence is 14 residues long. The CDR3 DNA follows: TGCGCCAGCAGCCAAGACGCGCCAGGGAATATTCAGTACTTC. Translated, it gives CASSQDAPGNIQYF.

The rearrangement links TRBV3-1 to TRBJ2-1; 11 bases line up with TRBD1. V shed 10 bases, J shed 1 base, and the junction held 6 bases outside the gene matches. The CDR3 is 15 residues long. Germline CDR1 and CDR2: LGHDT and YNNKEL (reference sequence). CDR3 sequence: CAIGTGGTSYNEQFF. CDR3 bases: TGTGCCATTGGGACAGGGGGAACTTCCTACAATGAGCAGTTCTTC.

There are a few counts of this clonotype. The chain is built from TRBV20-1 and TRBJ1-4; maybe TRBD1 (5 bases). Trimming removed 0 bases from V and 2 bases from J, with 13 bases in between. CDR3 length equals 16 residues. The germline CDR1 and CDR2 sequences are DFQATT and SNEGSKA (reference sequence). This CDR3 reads CSARDERGATNEKLFF. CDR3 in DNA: TGCAGTGCTAGAGATGAGAGAGGGGCTACTAATGAAAAACTGTTTTTT.